This TCR beta chain came from a study of T cell responses to AZD1222 COVID-19 vaccine. About the study: Second-dose intervals of approximately 4 or approximately 12 weeks were pooled. Study-wide points: Once two AZD1222 doses were given, Spike-specific TCR breadth and depth went up. Reports indicate that nearly half of spike-specific TCRs are directed at unmutated variant regions. Clonal diversity was possibly underestimated; the donors were predominantly white British and more often female.

The V end lost 3 bases, the J end lost 4 bases, and 15 bases lay between the germline ends. CDR1 is SGHTA and CDR2 is FQGTGA in the germline V gene. CDR3 length: 15 residues. On this clone itself: What it binds is unknown.

Libraries were prepared by immunoSEQ multiplex PCR; TCRdb keeps only in-frame clonotypes and omits some of them. The sample contains around 100,000 clones, about 86% of which appear only once. This TCR derives from an adult in good health. Material: peripheral blood, obtained on day 0 of AZD1222 vaccination. The chain is built from TRBV7-3 and TRBJ1-2; D is unresolved. This CDR3 reads CASSFGVGDPYGYTF. The CDR3 nucleotides read TGTGCCAGCAGCTTCGGGGTCGGGGATCCCTATGGCTACACCTTC. Combining the CDR3 with reference TRBV7-3 and TRBJ1-2 gives the whole variable domain GAGVSQTPSNKVTEKGKYVELRCDPISGHTALYWYRQSLGQGPEFLIYFQGTGAADDSGLPNDRFFAVRPEGSVSTLKIQRTERGDSAVYLCASSFGVGDPYGYTFGSGTRLTVV.